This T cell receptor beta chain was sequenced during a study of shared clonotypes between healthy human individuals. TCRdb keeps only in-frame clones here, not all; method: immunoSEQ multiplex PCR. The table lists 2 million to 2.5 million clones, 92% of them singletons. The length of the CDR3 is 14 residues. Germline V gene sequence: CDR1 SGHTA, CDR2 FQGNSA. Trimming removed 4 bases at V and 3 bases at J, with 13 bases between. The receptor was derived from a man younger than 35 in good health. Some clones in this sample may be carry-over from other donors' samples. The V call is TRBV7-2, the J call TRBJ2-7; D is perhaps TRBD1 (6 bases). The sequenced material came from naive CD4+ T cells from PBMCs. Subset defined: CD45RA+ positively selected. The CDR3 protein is CASSSGQTYYEQYF. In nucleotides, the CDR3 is TGTGCCAGCAGCTCTGGACAGACGTACTACGAGCAGTACTTC.